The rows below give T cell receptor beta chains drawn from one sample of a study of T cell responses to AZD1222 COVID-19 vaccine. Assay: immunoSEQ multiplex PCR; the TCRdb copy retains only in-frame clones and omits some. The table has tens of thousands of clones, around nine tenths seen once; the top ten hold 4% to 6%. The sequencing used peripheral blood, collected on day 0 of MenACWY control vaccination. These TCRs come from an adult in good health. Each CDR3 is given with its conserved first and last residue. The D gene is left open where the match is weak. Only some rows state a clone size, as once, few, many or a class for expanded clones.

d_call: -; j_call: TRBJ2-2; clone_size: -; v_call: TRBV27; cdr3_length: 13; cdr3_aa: CASTQGSTGELFF; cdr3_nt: TGTGCCAGCACTCAGGGTTCCACCGGGGAGCTGTTTTTT
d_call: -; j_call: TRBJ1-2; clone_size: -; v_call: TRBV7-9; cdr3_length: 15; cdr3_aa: CASSYPGISNYGYTF; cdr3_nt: TGTGCCAGCAGCTACCCCGGGATATCTAACTATGGCTACACCTTC
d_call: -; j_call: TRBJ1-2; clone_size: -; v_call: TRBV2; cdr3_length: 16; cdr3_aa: CASSVVATALLGGYTF; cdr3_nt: TGTGCCAGCAGTGTTGTCGCGACAGCCCTCCTGGGAGGCTACACCTTC
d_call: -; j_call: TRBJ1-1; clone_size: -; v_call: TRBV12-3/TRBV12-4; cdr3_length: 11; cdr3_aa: CASSYSTEAFF; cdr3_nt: TGTGCCAGCAGTTACTCTACTGAAGCTTTCTTT
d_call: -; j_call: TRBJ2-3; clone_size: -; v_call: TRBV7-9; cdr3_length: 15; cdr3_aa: CASSPPGIYTDTQYF; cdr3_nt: TGTGCCAGCAGCCCGCCCGGGATTTACACAGATACGCAGTATTTT
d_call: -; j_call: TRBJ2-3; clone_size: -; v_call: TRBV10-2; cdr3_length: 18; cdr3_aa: CASSGFSLLTTSTDTQYF; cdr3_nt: TGCGCCAGCAGTGGTTTTAGTTTGTTGACAACTAGCACAGATACGCAGTATTTT
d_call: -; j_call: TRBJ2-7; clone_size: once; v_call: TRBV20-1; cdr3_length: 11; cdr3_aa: CSAPRWDKQYF; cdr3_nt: TGCAGTGCCCCCCGGTGGGACAAGCAGTACTTC
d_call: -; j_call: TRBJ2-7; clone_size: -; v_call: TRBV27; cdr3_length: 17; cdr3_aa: CASSPYAGRLRSYEQYF; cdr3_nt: TGTGCCAGCAGTCCCTACGCCGGACGCTTACGTTCCTACGAGCAGTACTTC
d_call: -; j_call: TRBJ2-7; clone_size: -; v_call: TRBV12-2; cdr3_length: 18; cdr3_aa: CASRLAPVQSPSPYEQYF; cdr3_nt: TGTGCAAGTCGCTTAGCGCCAGTCCAGTCCCCGTCCCCCTACGAGCAGTACTTC
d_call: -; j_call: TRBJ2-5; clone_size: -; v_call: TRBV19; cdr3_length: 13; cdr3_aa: CASSIEPGPTQYF; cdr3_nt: TGTGCCAGTAGTATAGAACCGGGGCCCACCCAGTACTTC
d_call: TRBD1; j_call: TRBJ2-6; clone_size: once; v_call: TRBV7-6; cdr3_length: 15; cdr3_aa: CASSTQGPGANVLTF; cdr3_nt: TGTGCCAGCAGTACACAGGGGCCTGGGGCCAACGTCCTGACTTTC
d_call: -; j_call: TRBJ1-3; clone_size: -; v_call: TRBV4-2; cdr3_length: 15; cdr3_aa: CASSQDAGAGNTIYF; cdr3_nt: TGTGCCAGCAGCCAAGATGCAGGGGCTGGAAACACCATATATTTT
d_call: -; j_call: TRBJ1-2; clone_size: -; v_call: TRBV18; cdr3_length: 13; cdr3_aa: CASSDSTTYGYTF; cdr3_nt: TGTGCCAGCTCCGACAGCACGACCTATGGCTACACCTTC
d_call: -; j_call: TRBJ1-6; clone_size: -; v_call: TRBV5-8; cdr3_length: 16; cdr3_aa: CASSRGGGSYNSPLHF; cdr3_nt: TGTGCCAGCAGCAGAGGGGGGGGCTCCTATAATTCACCCCTCCACTTT
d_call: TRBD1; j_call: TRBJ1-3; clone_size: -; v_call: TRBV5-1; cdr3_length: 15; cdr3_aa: CASSLGGGTGNTIYF; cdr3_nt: TGCGCCAGCAGCTTGGGAGGGGGCACTGGAAACACCATATATTTT
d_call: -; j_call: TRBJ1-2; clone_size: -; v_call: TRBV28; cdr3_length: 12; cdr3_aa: CASSSQASGYTF; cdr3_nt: TGTGCCAGCAGTTCTCAGGCATCTGGCTACACCTTC
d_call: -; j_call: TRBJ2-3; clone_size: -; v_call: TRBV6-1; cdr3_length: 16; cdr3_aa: CASSELSGFSTDTQYF; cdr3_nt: TGTGCCAGCAGTGAGCTTTCGGGCTTTAGCACAGATACGCAGTATTTT